This TCR beta chain derives from a study of blood T cells in healthy people across ages. The authors ran a second PCR of 7 to 11 cycles using a sample-barcoded 5' primer and a J-beta primer mix. Every cDNA molecule bore a tag from a template-switch adaptor containing 12 random nucleotides. TCRdb reprocessed the 5' RACE reads via MiXCR and lists one record per CDR3 protein. The sample contains over 1,200,000 distinct CDR3 sequences, approximately 59% of which appear only once. Points from the study as a whole: It was held that the diversity estimates obtained from one million T cells were underestimates.

This clonotype was observed a handful of times. Its matching antigen is unknown. The V and J ends lost 3 bases and 4 bases respectively, with 10 bases between them. The CDR3 covers 14 residues. The germline V gene has CDR1 LNHNV and CDR2 YYDKDF (reference sequence). Sequencing used blood. V gene TRBV15 combines with J gene TRBJ2-1; possibly TRBD2 for D (6 bases). The clonotype comes from a man between 18 and 35 years old in good health. As DNA, the CDR3 is TGTGCCACCAGCAGCCGGGAGCATTACAATGAGCAGTTCTTC. Translated: CATSSREHYNEQFF.